The 13 T cell receptor beta chains listed next were all sequenced from one sample in a study of shared T cell receptors in the human thymus. Sequenced by immunoSEQ multiplex PCR; TCRdb stores in-frame clones only, minus some. The sample includes hundreds of thousands of clones, 80% to 90% of them seen just once. These sequences were also reported in another study, on human thymus T cells.

Specimen: thymocytes. The receptors originated from a girl under three years old with a congenital heart defect.

The chain uses TRBV7-9 and TRBJ1-1, with D perhaps TRBD1 (5 bases). The CDR3 spans 17 residues. V lost 1 base and J 2 bases, leaving 17 bases between the germline ends. Per the germline V gene, CDR1 is SEHNR and CDR2 is FQNEAQ (reference sequence). The CDR3 region has the DNA TGTGCCAGCAGCTTAGAAGCGGCGGAGGGGCCCAACACTGAAGCTTTCTTT. Residues: CASSLEAAEGPNTEAFF. Looking up the rest from reference TRBV7-9 and TRBJ1-1 gives the full variable domain: DTGVSQNPRHKITKRGQNVTFRCDPISEHNRLYWYRQTLGQGPEFLTYFQNEAQLEKSRLLSDRFSAERPKGSFSTLEIQRTEQGDSAMYLCASSLEAAEGPNTEAFFGQGTRLTVV.

The chain has TRBV5-1 and TRBJ1-1; the D gene is possibly TRBD1 (6 bases). The CDR3 is made up of 11 amino acids. Trimming took 2 bases from V and 8 from J, leaving 7 bases between them. Germline V gives CDR1 SGHRS, CDR2 YFSETQ. In DNA form, the CDR3 reads TGCGCCAGCAGCTTTACAGGGGAAGCTTTCTTT. Its translation is CASSFTGEAFF.

A single count supports this clone. J is TRBJ2-2 and V is TRBV5-4, with D hard to call. This CDR3 spans 12 amino acids. V lost 2 bases, J lost 6 bases, and 5 bases lay in between. Germline values: CDR1 SGHNT, CDR2 YYREEE (reference sequence). The CDR3: CASSFRAGELFF. The CDR3 DNA sequence: TGTGCCAGCAGCTTCCGGGCCGGGGAGCTGTTTTTT.

In its sample, this clone was seen a few times. The CDR3 bases are TGCAGTGCTAGTCCCAGGGTGAGCTACACCTTC. Translated: CSASPRVSYTF. The rearrangement joins TRBV20-1 to TRBJ1-2; TRBD1 is a possible D gene (5 bases). Per germline, CDR1 DFQATT and CDR2 SNEGSKA (reference sequence). V gave up 3 bases and J gave up 9 bases, with 11 bases separating them. The CDR3 extends over 11 amino acids.

The J gene is TRBJ2-5, the V gene TRBV4-1, with D possibly matching TRBD1 (6 bases). The V end was cut by 4 bases, the J end by 0 bases, with 15 bases between. The CDR3 runs 16 residues. CDR1 is MGHRA and CDR2 is YSYEKL in the germline V gene. This chain's CDR3 is CASSPWTAAYQETQYF. The CDR3 bases are TGCGCCAGCAGCCCGTGGACAGCAGCTTACCAAGAGACCCAGTACTTC.

The rearrangement uses TRBV7-9 and TRBJ1-6; possibly TRBD1 for D (5 bases). Germline assignment: CDR1 SEHNR and CDR2 FQNEAQ (reference sequence). The CDR3 length is 18 residues. Trimming shortened V by 0 bases and J by 7 bases, and 19 bases separated the two germline ends. The CDR3 here is CASSLAILWAGRNSPLHF. As DNA, the CDR3 is TGTGCCAGCAGCTTAGCGATTTTATGGGCAGGGCGGAATTCACCCCTCCACTTT. Combining the CDR3 with reference TRBV7-9 and TRBJ1-6 gives the whole variable domain DTGVSQNPRHKITKRGQNVTFRCDPISEHNRLYWYRQTLGQGPEFLTYFQNEAQLEKSRLLSDRFSAERPKGSFSTLEIQRTEQGDSAMYLCASSLAILWAGRNSPLHFGNGTRLTVT.

The chain has TRBV11-1 and TRBJ1-1, with D uncertain. Germline CDR1 is SGHAT and CDR2 is FQDESV (reference sequence). The CDR3 spans 17 residues. V dropped 1 base and J dropped 1 base, with 16 bases sitting between them. The DNA of the CDR3 is TGTGCCAGCAGCTTAGGGGTCGGAGACGGTCCGAACACTGAAGCTTTCTTT. Its protein is CASSLGVGDGPNTEAFF.

In its sample, this clone was seen a few times. The rearrangement links TRBV4-3 to TRBJ1-2; D is unresolved. V lost 2 bases and J 8 bases, leaving 15 bases between the germline ends. Germline CDR1 reads LGHNA; CDR2 reads YSLEER. The CDR3 has 14 amino acids. CDR3 sequence: CASSQNVGAKGYTF. In nucleotides, the CDR3 is TGCGCCAGCAGCCAAAATGTGGGAGCGAAGGGCTACACCTTC.

This clone appeared a few times. J is TRBJ2-6 and V is TRBV27; a weak D match, TRBD2 (5 bases). Germline V gene lookup returns CDR1 MNHEY and CDR2 SMNVEV (reference sequence). This CDR3 has 19 amino acids. V dropped 2 bases and J dropped 0 bases, with 17 bases sitting between them. For the CDR3, the DNA is TGTGCCAGCAGTTTAGACCCCAGGCGGGCCAGCTCTGGGGCCAACGTCCTGACTTTC. Translated, it gives CASSLDPRRASSGANVLTF.

The chain has TRBV9 and TRBJ2-2; maybe TRBD1 (8 bases). Germline CDR1 SGDLS, CDR2 YYNGEE. The length of the CDR3 is 17 residues. V lost 0 bases to trimming and J lost 6 bases, with 18 bases between them. CDR3 in DNA: TGTGCCAGCAGCGTAGGCCCCCGGACAGGGAGGGCCGGGGAGCTGTTTTTT. Protein product: CASSVGPRTGRAGELFF.

The J gene is TRBJ1-2, the V gene TRBV6-5, with D tentatively TRBD1 (6 bases). This CDR3 has 13 residues. CDR1 and CDR2 from the germline V gene are MNHEY and SVGAGI. V was trimmed by 5 bases and J by 3 bases, leaving 10 bases between them. The CDR3 DNA reads as TGTGCCAGCAGTGGGGGACACCACTATGGCTACACCTTC. It is translated as CASSGGHHYGYTF.

This clone came up a few times. V gene TRBV2 combines with J gene TRBJ2-5, with 7 positions matching TRBD2. The CDR3 has 17 amino acids. Germline V gene data show CDR1 as SNHLY and CDR2 as FYNNEI. The ends lost 5 bases at V and 1 base at J; junction bases unmatched: 13. The CDR3 DNA reads as TGTGCCAGCAGTTCCTCGTACGCGGGGGATGCCCAAGAGACCCAGTACTTC. This sequence encodes CASSSSYAGDAQETQYF.

The chain carries TRBV19 and TRBJ1-2; 10 bases match TRBD1. The CDR3 extends over 13 amino acids. Trimming removed 7 bases from V and 6 bases from J; junction bases left unmatched: 5. Germline V lookup: CDR1 LNHDA, CDR2 SQIVND (reference sequence). The CDR3 loop reads CASNRQGADGYTF. For the CDR3, the DNA is TGTGCCAGTAACCGACAGGGGGCGGATGGCTACACCTTC.